This T cell receptor (beta chain) was profiled in a study of early T cells in non-severe SARS-CoV-2 infection. Turning to the study itself: Bulk RNA from unsorted whole blood was sequenced; chains were unpaired. Study-level findings and limits: CD4 and private specificities were missed by VDJdb matching, which favored anti-spike CD8 responses.

Regarding this clonotype: Its antigen is unidentified.

This CDR3 comprises 15 residues. J gave up 5 bases and V 5 bases, and 12 bases lay outside the gene matches. Germline assignment: CDR1 SGHVS and CDR2 FQNEAQ. Attachment of unique molecular identifiers to individual cDNA molecules was performed. TCRdb fed the 5' RACE reads into MiXCR, producing one record per CDR3 protein. Of 43,000 or so distinct CDR3 sequences detected, 4% appear once; the ten largest clones hold roughly 3%. Sequencing was done on a sample of whole blood. The chain couples TRBV7-8 to TRBJ2-7, with 7 positions matching TRBD2. This clonotype originated in an adult who was a healthcare worker with PCR-confirmed SARS-CoV-2 infection or an uninfected control (not recorded which). The CDR3, as DNA: TGTGCCAGCAGCCCGCAGCGGGGTGACAGCGACGAGCAGTACTTC. Its protein is CASSPQRGDSDEQYF.